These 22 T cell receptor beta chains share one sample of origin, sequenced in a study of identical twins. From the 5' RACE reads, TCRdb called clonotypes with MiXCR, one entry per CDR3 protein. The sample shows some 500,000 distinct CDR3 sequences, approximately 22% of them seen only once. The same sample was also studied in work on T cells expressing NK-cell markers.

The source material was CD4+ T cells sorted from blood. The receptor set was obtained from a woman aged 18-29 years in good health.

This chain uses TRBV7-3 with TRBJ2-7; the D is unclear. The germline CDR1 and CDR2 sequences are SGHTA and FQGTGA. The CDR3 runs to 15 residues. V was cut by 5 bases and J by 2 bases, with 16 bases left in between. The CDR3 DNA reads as TGTGCCAGCAGCCCAGCACAGTCCGCTCCCTACGAGCAGTACTTC. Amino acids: CASSPAQSAPYEQYF.

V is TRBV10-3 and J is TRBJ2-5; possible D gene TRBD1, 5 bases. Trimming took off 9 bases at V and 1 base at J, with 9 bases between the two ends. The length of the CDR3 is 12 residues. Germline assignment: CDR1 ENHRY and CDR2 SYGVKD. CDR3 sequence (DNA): TGTGCCATGGGGCCTTCCCAAGAGACCCAGTACTTC. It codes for CAMGPSQETQYF.

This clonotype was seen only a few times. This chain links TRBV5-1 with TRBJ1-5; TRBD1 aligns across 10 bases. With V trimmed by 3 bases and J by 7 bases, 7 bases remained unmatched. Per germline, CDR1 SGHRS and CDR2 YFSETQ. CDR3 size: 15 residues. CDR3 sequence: CASSSGTGDGQPQHF. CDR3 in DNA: TGCGCCAGCAGCTCGGGGACAGGGGACGGACAGCCCCAGCATTTT.

CDR3 sequence reads: CSAIDLSTDTQYF. DNA for the CDR3: TGCAGTGCCATAGACCTAAGCACAGATACGCAGTATTTT. The chain joins TRBV20-1 to TRBJ2-3, with D uncertain. Per germline, CDR1 DFQATT and CDR2 SNEGSKA (reference sequence). The CDR3 has 13 amino acids. Trimming cost V 6 bases and J 0 bases, with 10 bases left between them.

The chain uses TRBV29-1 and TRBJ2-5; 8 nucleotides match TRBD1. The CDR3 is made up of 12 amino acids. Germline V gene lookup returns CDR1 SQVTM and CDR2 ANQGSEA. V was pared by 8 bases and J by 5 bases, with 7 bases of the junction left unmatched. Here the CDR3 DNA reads TGCAGCCTGAGGACAGGGTCCGAGACCCAGTACTTC. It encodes CSLRTGSETQYF. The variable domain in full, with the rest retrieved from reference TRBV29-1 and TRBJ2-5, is SAVISQKPSRDICQRGTSLTIQCQVDSQVTMMFWYRQQPGQSLTLIATANQGSEATYESGFVIDKFPISRPNLTFSTLTVSNMSPEDSSIYLCSLRTGSETQYFGPGTRLLVL.

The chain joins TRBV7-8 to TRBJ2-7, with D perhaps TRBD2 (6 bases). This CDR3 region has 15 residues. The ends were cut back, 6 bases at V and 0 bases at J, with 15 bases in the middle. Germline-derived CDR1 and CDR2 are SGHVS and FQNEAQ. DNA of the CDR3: TGTGCCAGCAGTATCGGGGGAGAAGGCTCCTACGAGCAGTACTTC. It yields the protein CASSIGGEGSYEQYF.

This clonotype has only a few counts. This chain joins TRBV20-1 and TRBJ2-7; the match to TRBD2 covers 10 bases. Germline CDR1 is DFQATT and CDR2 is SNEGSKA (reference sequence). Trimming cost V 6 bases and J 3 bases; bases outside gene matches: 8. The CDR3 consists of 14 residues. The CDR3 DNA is TGCAGTGCGAGTCCTAGCGGGAGATACTACGAGCAGTACTTC. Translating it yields CSASPSGRYYEQYF.

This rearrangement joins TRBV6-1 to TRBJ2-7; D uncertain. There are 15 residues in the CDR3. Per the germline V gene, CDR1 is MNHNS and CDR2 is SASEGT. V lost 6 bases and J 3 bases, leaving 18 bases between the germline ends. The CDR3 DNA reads TGTGCCAGCAGCCCCCCTCGGCACACAGTCTACGAGCAGTACTTC. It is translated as CASSPPRHTVYEQYF.

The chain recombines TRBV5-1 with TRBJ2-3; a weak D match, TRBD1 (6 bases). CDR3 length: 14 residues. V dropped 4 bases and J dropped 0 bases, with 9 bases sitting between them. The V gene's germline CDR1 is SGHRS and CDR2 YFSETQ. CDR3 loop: CASSHRASTDTQYF. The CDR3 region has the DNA TGCGCCAGCAGCCACAGGGCTAGCACAGATACGCAGTATTTT.

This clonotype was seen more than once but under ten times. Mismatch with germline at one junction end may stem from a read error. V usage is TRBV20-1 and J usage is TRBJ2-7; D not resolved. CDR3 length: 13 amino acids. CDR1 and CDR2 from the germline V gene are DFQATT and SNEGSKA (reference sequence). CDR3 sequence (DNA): TGCAGTGCTAGCGAACCAGCCTCCTCCGAGCAGTACTTC. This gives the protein CSASEPASSEQYF.

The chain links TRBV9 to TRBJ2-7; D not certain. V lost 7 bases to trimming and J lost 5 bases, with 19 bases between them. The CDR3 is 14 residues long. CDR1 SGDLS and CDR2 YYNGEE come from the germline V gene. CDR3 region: CASARTGFLDEQYF. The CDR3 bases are TGTGCCAGCGCCAGAACGGGCTTTTTGGACGAGCAGTACTTC.

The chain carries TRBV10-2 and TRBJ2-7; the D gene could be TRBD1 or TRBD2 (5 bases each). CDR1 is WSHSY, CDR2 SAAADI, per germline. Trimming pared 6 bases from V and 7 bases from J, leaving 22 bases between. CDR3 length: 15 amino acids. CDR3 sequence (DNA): TGCGCCAGCAGGCTTCCGGGGACCACGCCGAGGGAGCAGTACTTC. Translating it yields CASRLPGTTPREQYF.

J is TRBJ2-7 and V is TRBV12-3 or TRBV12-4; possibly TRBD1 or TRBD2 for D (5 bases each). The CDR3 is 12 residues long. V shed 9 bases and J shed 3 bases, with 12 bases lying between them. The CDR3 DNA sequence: TGTGCCAGTGCAAATGGGGGCTACGAGCAGTACTTC. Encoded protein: CASANGGYEQYF.

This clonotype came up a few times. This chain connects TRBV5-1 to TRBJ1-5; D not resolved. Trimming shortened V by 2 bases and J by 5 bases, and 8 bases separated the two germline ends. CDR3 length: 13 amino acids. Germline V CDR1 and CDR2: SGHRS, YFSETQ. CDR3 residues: CASSFVPDQPQHF. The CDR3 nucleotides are TGCGCCAGCAGCTTTGTTCCTGATCAGCCCCAGCATTTT.

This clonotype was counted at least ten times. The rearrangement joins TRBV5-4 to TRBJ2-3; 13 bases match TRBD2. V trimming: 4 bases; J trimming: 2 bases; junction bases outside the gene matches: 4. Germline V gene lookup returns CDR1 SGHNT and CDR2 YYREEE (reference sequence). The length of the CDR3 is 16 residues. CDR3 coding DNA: TGTGCCAGCAGCCCAGGACTAGCGGGAGTCACAGATACGCAGTATTTT. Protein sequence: CASSPGLAGVTDTQYF.

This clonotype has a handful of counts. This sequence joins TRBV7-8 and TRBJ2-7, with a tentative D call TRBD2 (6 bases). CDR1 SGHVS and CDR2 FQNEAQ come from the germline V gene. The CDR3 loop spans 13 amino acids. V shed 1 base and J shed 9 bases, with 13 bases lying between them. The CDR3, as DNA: TGTGCCAGCAGCTTAGGGAGGGAAATTCTGCAGTACTTC. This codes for CASSLGREILQYF.

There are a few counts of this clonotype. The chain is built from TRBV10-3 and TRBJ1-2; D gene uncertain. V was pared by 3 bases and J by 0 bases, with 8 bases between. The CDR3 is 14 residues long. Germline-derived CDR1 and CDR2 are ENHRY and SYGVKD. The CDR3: CAISDGVANYGYTF. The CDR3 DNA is TGTGCCATCAGTGATGGCGTCGCTAACTATGGCTACACCTTC.

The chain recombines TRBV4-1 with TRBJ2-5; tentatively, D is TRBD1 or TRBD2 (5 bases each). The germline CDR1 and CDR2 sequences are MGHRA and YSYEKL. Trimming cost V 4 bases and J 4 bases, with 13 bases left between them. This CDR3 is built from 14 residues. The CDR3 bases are TGCGCCAGCAGCCTCGTCCGGGACCCAGAGACCCAGTACTTC. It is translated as CASSLVRDPETQYF.

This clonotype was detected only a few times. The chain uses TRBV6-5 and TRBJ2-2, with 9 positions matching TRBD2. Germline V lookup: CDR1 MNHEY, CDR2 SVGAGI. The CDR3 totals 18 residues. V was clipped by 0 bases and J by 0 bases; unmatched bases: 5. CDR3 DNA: TGTGCCAGCAGTTACTCGGGAACTAGCGGGCCGAACACCGGGGAGCTGTTTTTT. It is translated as CASSYSGTSGPNTGELFF.

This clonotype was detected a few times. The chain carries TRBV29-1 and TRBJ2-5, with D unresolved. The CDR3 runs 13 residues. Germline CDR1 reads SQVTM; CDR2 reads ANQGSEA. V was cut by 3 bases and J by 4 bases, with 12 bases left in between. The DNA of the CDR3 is TGCAGCGTTGAGGGTGTCGCTCGAGAGACCCAGTACTTC. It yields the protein CSVEGVARETQYF.

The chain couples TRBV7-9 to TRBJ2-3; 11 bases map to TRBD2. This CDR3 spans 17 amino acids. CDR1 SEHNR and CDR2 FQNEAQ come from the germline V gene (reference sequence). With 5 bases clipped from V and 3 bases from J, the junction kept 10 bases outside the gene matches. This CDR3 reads CASSPLTSSGGTDTQYF. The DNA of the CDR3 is TGTGCCAGCAGCCCCCTAACCTCTAGCGGGGGGACAGATACGCAGTATTTT.

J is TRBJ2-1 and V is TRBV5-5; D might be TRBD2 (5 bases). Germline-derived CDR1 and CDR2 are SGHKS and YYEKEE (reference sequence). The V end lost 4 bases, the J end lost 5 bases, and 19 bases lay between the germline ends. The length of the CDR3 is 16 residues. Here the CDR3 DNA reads TGTGCCAGCAGCGTAGGACCCCGACGGGAAAACAATGAGCAGTTCTTC. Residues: CASSVGPRRENNEQFF.